Following are 16 T cell receptor beta chains from one sample sequenced in a study of shared clonotypes between healthy human individuals. Clones were read by immunoSEQ multiplex PCR, and TCRdb kept only the in-frame ones, dropping some. The repertoire holds 2 million to 2.5 million clones, with approximately 96% as singletons. Material: naive CD4+ T cells sorted from blood. Subset indicated: CD45RA+ positively selected. These TCRs come from a man younger than 30 in good health.

This clone showed up just once. In DNA, the CDR3 is TGTGCCTGGAGCAAGGGACCCGGGGTATCGAACACTGAAGCTTTCTTT. Protein product: CAWSKGPGVSNTEAFF. This chain links TRBV30 with TRBJ1-1; D is perhaps TRBD1 (5 bases). Germline lookup yields CDR1 GTSNPN and CDR2 SVGIG (reference sequence). V was shortened by 3 bases and J by 1 base, with 18 bases between the two germline ends. CDR3 length equals 16 residues.

V and J are TRBV4-1 and TRBJ2-2, with 11 bases lining up with TRBD2. CDR1 MGHRA and CDR2 YSYEKL come from the germline V gene. The trim removed 0 bases at V and 0 bases at J, leaving 6 bases unmatched. The CDR3 runs to 19 residues. CDR3 DNA sequence: TGCGCCAGCAGCCAAGAACCGGGACTAGCGGTATCGAACACCGGGGAGCTGTTTTTT. It yields the protein CASSQEPGLAVSNTGELFF.

The rearrangement links TRBV4-1 to TRBJ1-1; weak D call: TRBD1 (6 bases). CDR1 is MGHRA, CDR2 YSYEKL, per germline. The ends were cut back, 1 base at V and 11 bases at J, with 23 bases in the middle. The CDR3 covers 16 residues. The CDR3 DNA reads TGCGCCAGCAGCCAAGCCAAGGGGGGGATCCTAGTCCCCGCTTTCTTT. It encodes CASSQAKGGILVPAFF.

The J gene is TRBJ2-7, the V gene TRBV7-2, with TRBD1 matching over 9 bases. Germline-derived CDR1 and CDR2 are SGHTA and FQGNSA. The V gene end was trimmed by 2 bases and the J gene end by 0 bases; junction bases not matched to a gene: 5. This CDR3 has 16 amino acids. CDR3 in amino acids: CASSLRGTGSSYEQYF. The CDR3 DNA sequence: TGTGCCAGCAGCTTAAGAGGGACAGGGAGCTCCTACGAGCAGTACTTC.

The chain couples TRBV10-3 to TRBJ2-6, with D possibly being TRBD1 (6 bases). Germline V gene sequence: CDR1 ENHRY, CDR2 SYGVKD. The CDR3 runs to 15 residues. Trimming shortened V by 10 bases and J by 0 bases, and 13 bases separated the two germline ends. The CDR3 coding sequence is TGTGCCAGGGACAAATTTTCCTCTGGGGCCAACGTCCTGACTTTC. This gives the protein CARDKFSSGANVLTF.

This chain connects TRBV6-8 to TRBJ1-5; D might be TRBD1 (6 bases). Between the trimmed V and J ends, which lost 5 bases and 6 bases, there was a span of 20 bases. Germline V CDR1 and CDR2: MNHGY, SAAAGT. This CDR3 region has 16 residues. For the CDR3, the DNA is TGTGCCAGCAGTAACAGGGAGACAGAAATAGGTCAGCCCCAGCATTTT. This translates into CASSNRETEIGQPQHF.

This clone has just one count. The chain combines TRBV11-2 with TRBJ1-6; 10 bases fit TRBD1. Per the germline V gene, CDR1 is SGHAT and CDR2 is FQNNGV. V dropped 5 bases and J dropped 11; count of bases not matched to a gene: 6. This CDR3 spans 14 amino acids. CDR3 DNA sequence: TGTGCCAGCAGCCCGACAGGGGGCGGAACACCCCTCCACTTT. Its translation is CASSPTGGGTPLHF.

Comments on this clone: Other nucleotide sequences from this sample produce the same CDR3. V and J are TRBV28 and TRBJ1-5, with TRBD1 as a possible D gene (5 bases). V was clipped by 2 bases and J by 6 bases, with 8 bases between them. The CDR3 runs to 13 residues. Germline V gene sequence: CDR1 MDHEN, CDR2 SYDVKM. The chain's CDR3 is CASSLDGGQPQHF. For the CDR3, the DNA is TGTGCCAGCAGTTTAGACGGGGGTCAGCCCCAGCATTTT.

The rearrangement uses TRBV6-1 and TRBJ1-4, with D tentatively TRBD1 (6 bases). The CDR3 contains 15 residues. Trimming cost V 4 bases and J 6 bases, with 15 bases left between them. Germline V gene data show CDR1 as MNHNS and CDR2 as SASEGT. CDR3 bases: TGTGCCAGCAGTGGGAGGCAGGGGTGGGATGAAAAACTGTTTTTT. Translation gives CASSGRQGWDEKLFF.

The chain combines TRBV5-5 with TRBJ2-7; tentatively, D is TRBD1 (6 bases). This CDR3 has 13 residues. With 2 bases removed from V and 7 bases from J, the gap between germline ends came to 13 bases. Germline CDR1 SGHKS, CDR2 YYEKEE (reference sequence). The CDR3 reads CASSFSGAGEQYF. CDR3 nucleotide sequence: TGTGCCAGCAGCTTTTCAGGGGCAGGGGAGCAGTACTTC.

J is TRBJ2-7 and V is TRBV5-3; TRBD2 agrees at 10 bases. TRBV5-3 qualifies as an ORF whose function is uncertain. The CDR3 length is 14 residues. Trimming cost V 4 bases and J 6 bases; bases outside gene matches: 7. The CDR3 sequence: CARSRSGRMFEQYF. CDR3 coding DNA: TGTGCCAGAAGCCGTAGCGGGAGGATGTTCGAGCAGTACTTC.

The genes are TRBV6-6 and TRBJ2-7; TRBD1 matches 11 bases. CDR1 is MNHNY and CDR2 is SVGAGI in the germline V gene (reference sequence). This CDR3 contains 14 residues. The V gene end was trimmed by 6 bases and the J gene end by 4 bases; junction bases not matched to a gene: 5. CDR3 region: CASRAGQGAYEQYF. Here the CDR3 DNA reads TGTGCCAGCAGAGCCGGACAGGGGGCTTACGAGCAGTACTTC.

The chain has TRBV5-1 and TRBJ2-1; D might be TRBD1 or TRBD2, each matching 5 bases. The germline V gene has CDR1 SGHRS and CDR2 YFSETQ. This CDR3 has 16 residues. V was trimmed by 0 bases and J by 3 bases, leaving 13 bases between them. In nucleotides, the CDR3 is TGCGCCAGCAGCTTGGCCCGGGGACGGAACTACAATGAGCAGTTCTTC. Protein: CASSLARGRNYNEQFF.

V gene TRBV7-8 combines with J gene TRBJ2-5; D remains unclear. V lost 1 base to trimming and J lost 3 bases, with 9 bases between them. The CDR3 has 14 residues. The germline V gene has CDR1 SGHVS and CDR2 FQNEAQ. CDR3 DNA: TGTGCCAGCAGCTTAGTGGCTGCGAAAGAGACCCAGTACTTC. This gives the protein CASSLVAAKETQYF.

The chain recombines TRBV23-1 with TRBJ2-7, with unresolved D. TRBV23-1 is placed among ORFs of uncertain function. CDR3 size: 14 residues. V gave up 8 bases and J gave up 0 bases, with 14 bases separating them. CDR3 nucleotide sequence: TGCGCCAGCGGGGATTCCAGGATCTCCTACGAGCAGTACTTC. As protein: CASGDSRISYEQYF.

This clone was seen just once. One end of the junction varies from germline; a read error may be responsible. The chain carries TRBV13 and TRBJ2-7; 9 bases align to TRBD1. Germline V CDR1 and CDR2: PRHDT, FYEKMQ (reference sequence). The CDR3 extends over 15 amino acids. This CDR3 reads CASSLLGTGWDEQYF. The CDR3 DNA follows: TGTGCCAGCAGCTTACTCGGGACAGGGTGGGACGAACAGTACTTC.